The following is a TCR beta chain sequence with its context. The antigen is not known. The data are from a study of breast tumors, draining lymph nodes, adjacent tissues. The lymph nodes were axillary draining lymph nodes from breast cancer patients. Germline CDR1 is SGHAT and CDR2 is FQNNGV. The CDR3 is 13 amino acids. J was trimmed by 5 bases and V by 2 bases; bases with no gene match: 1. Findings and limits, study-wide: Most tumor T cells seemingly derive from lymph node, then expand in tumor. Luminal-like breast cancer showed significantly higher tumor–nontumor repertoire similarity than basal-like. Compared with lymph nodes, tumors were less diverse; compared with nontumor tissue, more.

MiXCR was run by TCRdb on the multiplex PCR reads, yielding one entry per CDR3 protein. The repertoire holds about 150,000 distinct CDR3 sequences, approximately 20% seen once, with about 2.6% in the top ten. The sequence was collected from a female donor with breast cancer. Some clones in this sample may be carry-over from other donors' samples. The chain uses TRBV11-2 and TRBJ2-5, with TRBD1 identical over 8 bases. Sequences were obtained from axillary lymph node tissue. CDR3 DNA sequence: TGTGCCAGCAGCTTATACAGGGGGGAGACCCAGTACTTC. Translating it yields CASSLYRGETQYF.